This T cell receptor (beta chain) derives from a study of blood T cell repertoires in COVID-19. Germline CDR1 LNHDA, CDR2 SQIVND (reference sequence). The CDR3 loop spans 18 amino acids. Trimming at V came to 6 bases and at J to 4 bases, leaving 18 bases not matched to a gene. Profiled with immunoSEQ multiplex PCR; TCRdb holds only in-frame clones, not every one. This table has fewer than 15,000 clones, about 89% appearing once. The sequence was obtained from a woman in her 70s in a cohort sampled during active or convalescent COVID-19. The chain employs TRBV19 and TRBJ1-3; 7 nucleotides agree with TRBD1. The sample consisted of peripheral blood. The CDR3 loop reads CASSSKAGTVRGGNTIYF. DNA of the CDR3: TGTGCCAGTAGCTCCAAAGCCGGGACAGTTCGGGGAGGAAACACCATATATTTT.